These 13 T cell receptor beta chains were all obtained from the same sample, sequenced in a study of blood T cells in healthy people across ages. A sample-barcoded 5' primer and a J-beta primer mix were used in a second PCR of about 7 to 11 cycles. TCRdb used MiXCR to reprocess the 5' RACE reads, holding one entry per CDR3 protein. Seen here are hundreds of thousands of distinct CDR3 sequences, more than 25% observed once, and the top ten hold 17%. Sequencing was performed on blood. Receptor source: a woman older than 75 in good health.

This clonotype was counted between two and nine times. V is TRBV9 and J is TRBJ2-7; either TRBD1 or TRBD2 may supply D (5 bases each). The CDR3 covers 15 residues. CDR1 is SGDLS, CDR2 YYNGEE, per germline. V was trimmed by 0 bases and J by 3 bases, leaving 13 bases between them. The CDR3 DNA is TGTGCCAGCAGCGTAGGGGACGTTTTGCGCTACGAGCAGTACTTC. Its translation is CASSVGDVLRYEQYF.

This clonotype has at least ten counts. The rearrangement uses TRBV29-1 and TRBJ2-3, with no clear D. V was cut by 6 bases and J by 5 bases, with 9 bases left in between. The germline CDR1 and CDR2 sequences are SQVTM and ANQGSEA. This CDR3 region has 11 residues. The CDR3 nucleotides are TGCAGCGTGAGAGGTGGAGATACGCAGTATTTT. This codes for CSVRGGDTQYF.

The chain combines TRBV24-1 with TRBJ2-3; 9 bases are a match to TRBD2. The CDR3 is 16 amino acids. J was trimmed by 0 bases and V by 6 bases; bases with no gene match: 6. CDR1 and CDR2 (germline): KGHDR, SFDVKD. The CDR3 bases are TGTGCCACCAGTACCTACGCGGGAGGGAGCACAGATACGCAGTATTTT. Translated, it gives CATSTYAGGSTDTQYF.

The chain carries TRBV11-2 and TRBJ2-3, with 8 bases identical to TRBD2. The CDR3 spans 17 residues. Trimming cost V 2 bases and J 3 bases; bases outside gene matches: 10. CDR1 and CDR2 from the germline V gene are SGHAT and FQNNGV. The CDR3 coding sequence is TGTGCCAGCAGCTTAAGCCGGGGGGGCCTACCTACAGATACGCAGTATTTT. Translation gives CASSLSRGGLPTDTQYF.

This chain connects TRBV7-2 to TRBJ2-1; 9 nucleotides agree with TRBD2. The V segment lost 3 bases and the J segment 2 bases; nucleotides outside the gene matches: 5. The germline V gene has CDR1 SGHTA and CDR2 FQGNSA. The CDR3 length is 16 residues. The chain's CDR3 is CASSFGASGAYNEQFF. In DNA, the CDR3 is TGTGCCAGCAGCTTTGGGGCTAGCGGGGCCTACAATGAGCAGTTCTTC.

This clonotype was detected many times. The rearrangement links TRBV27 to TRBJ2-7, with D perhaps TRBD2 (5 bases). CDR1 is MNHEY and CDR2 is SMNVEV in the germline V gene (reference sequence). This CDR3 region has 13 residues. V lost 3 bases and J 6 bases, leaving 12 bases between the germline ends. DNA for the CDR3: TGTGCCAGCAGTTTGCGGGCCCTTGGCGAGCAGTACTTC. Its translation is CASSLRALGEQYF.

In this sample, this clonotype turned up many times. The chain carries TRBV12-3 or TRBV12-4 and TRBJ2-4; 7 bases agree with TRBD1. This CDR3 contains 15 residues. V shed 5 bases, J shed 0 bases, and the junction held 4 bases outside the gene matches. For the CDR3, the DNA is TGTGCCAGCAGTGGGACAGAGCTAGCCAAAAACATTCAGTACTTC. This encodes CASSGTELAKNIQYF.

J is TRBJ2-4 and V is TRBV20-1; D call uncertain. TRBJ2-7 explains the end of the DNA better; the J call may be wrong. The germline gives CDR1 DFQATT, CDR2 SNEGSKA (reference sequence). The CDR3 is made up of 15 amino acids. The CDR3 reads CSARWETAFSYEQYF. The CDR3 region has the DNA TGCAGTGCTAGGTGGGAAACAGCCTTTTCCTACGAGCAGTACTTC.

CDR3 nucleotide sequence: TGTGCCAGCAGTTTACCACAGGCCGGGCGGTTCTTC. This gives the protein CASSLPQAGRFF. The chain recombines TRBV6-2 or TRBV6-3 with TRBJ2-1; D is possibly TRBD1 (5 bases). CDR3 length equals 12 residues. V dropped 4 bases and J dropped 15 bases, with 16 bases sitting between them. Per germline, CDR1 MNHEY and CDR2 SVGEGT.

This sequence joins TRBV25-1 and TRBJ2-5, with 8 bases matching TRBD1. The CDR3 is 14 residues long. In germline, CDR1 is MGHDK, CDR2 SYGVNS. The V segment lost 3 bases and the J segment 7 bases; nucleotides outside the gene matches: 7. The CDR3 nucleotides read TGTGCCAGCAGTGACTGGACAGGGAAAGGGACCCAGTACTTC. Translating gives CASSDWTGKGTQYF.

This clonotype turned up a few times. The chain links TRBV10-3 to TRBJ1-3; D ambiguous. The V and J ends lost 8 bases and 9 bases respectively, with 11 bases between them. The CDR3 length is 11 residues. CDR1 is ENHRY, CDR2 SYGVKD, per germline. The DNA for the CDR3 is TGTGCCATCGGTTTAATGGCCACCATATATTTT. This sequence encodes CAIGLMATIYF.

The table lists this clonotype with a count of one. The chain recombines TRBV29-1 with TRBJ2-3; D is ambiguous. The CDR3 is 13 amino acids. The V end was cut by 6 bases, the J end by 1 base, with 11 bases between. Germline V gene data show CDR1 as SQVTM and CDR2 as ANQGSEA. The CDR3 region has the DNA TGCAGCGTCGCCGTGAGTGGCACAGATACGCAGTATTTT. Protein product: CSVAVSGTDTQYF.

This clonotype has at least ten counts. The gene calls are TRBV11-2 and TRBJ2-3; D might be TRBD1 (6 bases). There are 12 residues in the CDR3. V was cut by 4 bases and J by 7 bases, with 9 bases left in between. In germline, CDR1 is SGHAT, CDR2 FQNNGV. CDR3 nucleotides: TGTGCCAGCAGCTCGGACAGCCATACGCAGTATTTT. It yields the protein CASSSDSHTQYF.